These T cell receptor beta chains were read from a single sample in a study of T cells after posttransplantation cyclophosphamide. Here immunoSEQ multiplex PCR was the method, and the copy in TCRdb shows in-frame clones only, minus some. Recorded here are tens of thousands of clones, with no singletons, and the ten leading clones hold roughly 2.3%. The sequenced sample was PBMCs. The source of these receptors is a man aged 40-50 years in good health, CMV-negative, and a related stem cell transplant donor. Both conserved end residues are part of each CDR3. Clone size is stated in some rows and not others, as once, few, many or a class when expanded.

clone_size: many; v_call: TRBV2; j_call: TRBJ1-4; cdr3_aa: CASHPWASLLLFF
clone_size: many; v_call: TRBV9; j_call: TRBJ1-4; cdr3_aa: CASSTADFVYEKLFF
clone_size: many; v_call: TRBV19; j_call: TRBJ2-3; cdr3_aa: CASSLTSADTQYF
clone_size: few; v_call: TRBV6-6; j_call: TRBJ1-1; cdr3_aa: CAGSYRGRETEAFF
clone_size: -; v_call: TRBV6-5; j_call: TRBJ1-2; cdr3_aa: CASRDRTVNYGYTF
clone_size: few; v_call: TRBV21-1; j_call: -; cdr3_aa: CASSLKRTGQSYEQYF
clone_size: many; v_call: TRBV5-1; j_call: TRBJ2-2; cdr3_aa: CASGAGVTGELFF
clone_size: many; v_call: TRBV9; j_call: TRBJ2-3; cdr3_aa: CASSPRGGDTQYF
clone_size: few; v_call: TRBV2; j_call: TRBJ2-1; cdr3_aa: CASNLAGPSYNEQFF
clone_size: many; v_call: TRBV7-2; j_call: TRBJ2-3; cdr3_aa: CASSSSGRAGDTQYF
clone_size: -; v_call: TRBV28; j_call: TRBJ2-7; cdr3_aa: CASRPGGAPGEQYF
clone_size: many; v_call: TRBV18; j_call: TRBJ2-5; cdr3_aa: CASSPEETQYF
clone_size: few; v_call: TRBV6-5; j_call: TRBJ1-2; cdr3_aa: CASSYSRGGNYGYTF
clone_size: many; v_call: TRBV29-1; j_call: TRBJ1-5; cdr3_aa: CSGQQEGQPQHF
clone_size: many; v_call: TRBV6-6; j_call: TRBJ1-2; cdr3_aa: CATAQVTGVGGYTF
clone_size: many; v_call: TRBV4-1; j_call: TRBJ2-5; cdr3_aa: CASSQADRVETQYF
clone_size: many; v_call: TRBV4-2; j_call: TRBJ1-1; cdr3_aa: CASSRFGPTEAFF
clone_size: many; v_call: TRBV5-5; j_call: TRBJ1-3; cdr3_aa: CASSAGTAGDTIYF
clone_size: -; v_call: TRBV7-8; j_call: TRBJ2-7; cdr3_aa: CASSLAGGGTYEQYF
clone_size: many; v_call: TRBV6-5; j_call: TRBJ1-3; cdr3_aa: CASSPGAAGNTIYF
clone_size: -; v_call: TRBV25-1; j_call: TRBJ2-3; cdr3_aa: CASSDPPPRDTQYF
clone_size: -; v_call: TRBV9; j_call: TRBJ2-3; cdr3_aa: CASSPGDRGSTDTQYF
clone_size: many; v_call: TRBV7-2; j_call: TRBJ1-3; cdr3_aa: CASSLVGQAGNTIYF
clone_size: many; v_call: TRBV5-1; j_call: TRBJ1-1; cdr3_aa: CASSLAVNTEAFF
clone_size: many; v_call: TRBV7-6; j_call: TRBJ2-2; cdr3_aa: CASSMTSGNTGELFF
clone_size: medium-sized; v_call: TRBV11-3; j_call: TRBJ2-3; cdr3_aa: CASSDGQSTDTQYF
clone_size: many; v_call: TRBV6-1; j_call: TRBJ1-1; cdr3_aa: CASSEGLPAFF
clone_size: -; v_call: TRBV4-3; j_call: TRBJ2-1; cdr3_aa: CASSQGARGEGSENEQFF
clone_size: many; v_call: TRBV7-2; j_call: TRBJ2-3; cdr3_aa: CASSSTPRGTDTQYF
clone_size: many; v_call: TRBV7-9; j_call: TRBJ1-5; cdr3_aa: CASSPGGGGQPQHF
clone_size: many; v_call: TRBV10-3; j_call: TRBJ2-1; cdr3_aa: CAISTPGQGQNEQFF
clone_size: few; v_call: TRBV29-1; j_call: TRBJ1-2; cdr3_aa: CSVGQGFYGYTF
clone_size: many; v_call: TRBV5-1; j_call: TRBJ1-4; cdr3_aa: CASSVGTDEKLFF
clone_size: many; v_call: TRBV4-1; j_call: TRBJ2-5; cdr3_aa: CASTAGAEETQYF
clone_size: many; v_call: TRBV7-8; j_call: TRBJ1-2; cdr3_aa: CASSKTGNYGYTF
clone_size: many; v_call: TRBV7-7; j_call: TRBJ1-3; cdr3_aa: CASSPGVSGNTIYF